This passage covers 21 T cell receptor beta chains from one sample sequenced in a study of T cells after posttransplantation cyclophosphamide. Here immunoSEQ multiplex PCR was the method, and the copy in TCRdb shows in-frame clones only, minus some. This table has approximately 40,000 clones, about 77% appearing once. A marrow graft followed busulfan-fludarabine conditioning, with cyclophosphamide on days +3 and +4. Sequencing used CD4+ T cells sorted from blood, obtained around 2,000 days after a stem cell transplant with posttransplant cyclophosphamide. All receptors come from a female patient aged 40-50 years who received an allogeneic stem cell transplant from a related donor, was CMV-positive, and had no GVHD. Some T cells here may be from the graft donor.

This chain joins TRBV5-1 and TRBJ2-7; 11 bases fit TRBD1. The CDR3 totals 15 residues. Germline-derived CDR1 and CDR2 are SGHRS and YFSETQ. Trimming removed 0 bases from V and 5 bases from J; junction bases left unmatched: 4. The CDR3 reads CASSLAGTGGNEQYF. The DNA of the CDR3 is TGCGCCAGCAGCTTGGCCGGGACAGGGGGTAACGAGCAGTACTTC.

This clone was seen a single time. This chain uses TRBV5-1 with TRBJ1-1; D uncertain. Germline V lookup: CDR1 SGHRS, CDR2 YFSETQ. V gave up 1 base and J gave up 11 bases, with 12 bases separating them. There are 12 residues in the CDR3. For the CDR3, the DNA is TGCGCCAGCAGCTTGAAGGGAGCGACGGCTTTCTTT. It encodes CASSLKGATAFF.

The chain is built from TRBV11-2 and TRBJ1-1; D possibly corresponds to TRBD1 (5 bases). The CDR3 sequence is 14 residues long. Germline V CDR1 and CDR2: SGHAT, FQNNGV. V dropped 4 bases and J dropped 4 bases, with 13 bases sitting between them. The CDR3: CASSWGGAGTEAFF. The CDR3 DNA reads as TGTGCCAGCAGCTGGGGGGGAGCGGGCACTGAAGCTTTCTTT.

The chain employs TRBV19 and TRBJ2-7; TRBD2 agrees at 11 bases. J lost 0 bases, V lost 5 bases, and 0 bases had no gene match. There are 14 residues in the CDR3. The germline V gene has CDR1 LNHDA and CDR2 SQIVND (reference sequence). Written as DNA, the CDR3 is TGTGCCAGTAGTGGGACTAGCGGCTCCTACGAGCAGTACTTC. Translating gives CASSGTSGSYEQYF.

This clone occurred a few times. The chain carries TRBV19 and TRBJ2-1; a weak D match, TRBD1 (5 bases). Germline V gene sequence: CDR1 LNHDA, CDR2 SQIVND (reference sequence). The CDR3 length is 15 residues. The ends were cut back, 6 bases at V and 6 bases at J, with 18 bases in the middle. CDR3 protein: CASSTDGATFNEQFF. The CDR3 DNA is TGTGCCAGTAGCACGGATGGGGCAACATTCAATGAGCAGTTCTTC.

The table lists this clone with a few counts. The V and J genes are TRBV19 and TRBJ1-2; unclear D gene. With 8 bases removed from V and 4 bases from J, the gap between germline ends came to 11 bases. Germline V gene data show CDR1 as LNHDA and CDR2 as SQIVND (reference sequence). The length of the CDR3 is 12 residues. The CDR3 is CASLVEGYGYTF. The CDR3 coding sequence is TGTGCCAGTCTGGTGGAGGGCTATGGCTACACCTTC.

This clone was seen only a few times. The gene calls are TRBV11-2 and TRBJ2-7, with 9 bases lining up with TRBD1. The CDR3 runs to 18 residues. J gave up 2 bases and V 5 bases, and 16 bases lay outside the gene matches. The V gene's germline CDR1 is SGHAT and CDR2 FQNNGV. CDR3 loop: CASSPHRGLDRGTYEQYF. The CDR3 DNA follows: TGTGCCAGCAGCCCTCATAGGGGGCTGGACAGGGGCACCTACGAGCAGTACTTC.

The rearrangement joins TRBV9 to TRBJ1-5; D unclear. Germline CDR1 reads SGDLS; CDR2 reads YYNGEE. The CDR3 is 13 residues long. Deletions cut 0 bases from V and 5 bases from J, with 6 bases between. This chain's CDR3 is CASSVAGDQPQHF. Here the CDR3 DNA reads TGTGCCAGCAGCGTAGCCGGGGATCAGCCCCAGCATTTT.

This chain joins TRBV5-1 and TRBJ1-4, with 8 positions matching TRBD1. The V gene's germline CDR1 is SGHRS and CDR2 YFSETQ. The trim removed 4 bases at V and 6 bases at J, leaving 11 bases unmatched. This CDR3 has 16 residues. Written as DNA, the CDR3 is TGCGCCAGCAGCCTAAGGGGACAGGACTCCGATGAAAAACTGTTTTTT. Translated, it gives CASSLRGQDSDEKLFF.

V usage is TRBV6-5 and J usage is TRBJ1-2; TRBD1 agrees at 7 bases. Trimming at V came to 6 bases and at J to 2 bases, leaving 3 bases not matched to a gene. The V gene's germline CDR1 is MNHEY and CDR2 SVGAGI. CDR3 length: 13 amino acids. The CDR3 here is CASSRGQNYGYTF. The CDR3 DNA reads TGTGCCAGCAGCCGGGGACAGAACTATGGCTACACCTTC.

This clone appeared a single time. J is TRBJ2-2 and V is TRBV5-8, with a possible D match to TRBD2 (6 bases). Germline V gives CDR1 SGHTS, CDR2 YDEGEE. The CDR3 has 13 residues. V was clipped by 1 base and J by 6 bases, with 7 bases between them. The CDR3 region is CASSLRGAGELFF. In DNA, the CDR3 is TGTGCCAGCAGCTTGCGCGGGGCCGGGGAGCTGTTTTTT.

The chain joins TRBV19 to TRBJ1-6; D possibly corresponds to TRBD1 (6 bases). There are 14 residues in the CDR3. Looked up from germline, CDR1 is LNHDA and CDR2 is SQIVND (reference sequence). With 3 bases removed from V and 9 bases from J, the gap between germline ends came to 12 bases. CDR3 bases: TGTGCCAGTAGTATCCGAAGGGGGAGTTCACCCCTCCACTTT. Translated, it gives CASSIRRGSSPLHF.

This clone has just one count. The rearrangement joins TRBV19 to TRBJ1-4, with TRBD1 matching 7 bases. Losses at the gene ends were 7 bases for V and 2 bases for J; bases not matched to a gene: 10. The CDR3 totals 16 residues. The germline V gene encodes CDR1 LNHDA and CDR2 SQIVND (reference sequence). The CDR3 sequence: CASNPSGQPTNEKLFF. The CDR3 nucleotides are TGTGCCAGTAATCCCTCGGGACAGCCTACTAATGAAAAACTGTTTTTT.

This clone was detected a few times. The genes are TRBV7-2 and TRBJ2-7; the D gene is possibly TRBD1 (7 bases). Per germline, CDR1 SGHTA and CDR2 FQGNSA. With 5 bases removed from V and 3 bases from J, the gap between germline ends came to 14 bases. There are 14 residues in the CDR3. The CDR3 DNA sequence: TGTGCCAGCAGCCAGGGGGACTGGGACTACGAGCAGTACTTC. Protein: CASSQGDWDYEQYF.

The V and J genes are TRBV5-5 and TRBJ1-1; D might be TRBD1 (5 bases). The CDR3 loop spans 16 amino acids. Between the trimmed V and J ends, which lost 5 bases and 6 bases, there was a span of 23 bases. Germline CDR1 is SGHKS and CDR2 is YYEKEE (reference sequence). The CDR3 DNA follows: TGTGCCAGCAGGATCGACGACAGAGGAGGGTACTCTGAAGCTTTCTTT. It codes for CASRIDDRGGYSEAFF.

The chain links TRBV19 to TRBJ1-4; D uncertain. Germline V CDR1 and CDR2: LNHDA, SQIVND (reference sequence). This CDR3 comprises 13 residues. V was shortened by 5 bases and J by 8 bases, with 12 bases between the two germline ends. Written as DNA, the CDR3 is TGTGCCAGTAGTCCCCGGATGGGCGAAAAACTGTTTTTT. Translated: CASSPRMGEKLFF.

The CDR3 coding sequence is TGTGCCACCCGCGGGGAAACTGAAGCTTTCTTT. Residues: CATRGETEAFF. V usage is TRBV28 and J usage is TRBJ1-1; D not certain. V lost 10 bases, J lost 5 bases, and 11 bases lay in between. This CDR3 region has 11 residues. The germline CDR1 and CDR2 sequences are MDHEN and SYDVKM.

This clone was found a few times. This chain joins TRBV5-1 and TRBJ1-1, with D possibly being TRBD1 (6 bases). The CDR3 length is 15 residues. Trimming took off 4 bases at V and 0 bases at J, with 13 bases between the two ends. Per the germline V gene, CDR1 is SGHRS and CDR2 is YFSETQ. CDR3: CASSLNRVMNTEAFF. The CDR3 nucleotides are TGCGCCAGCAGCCTCAACAGGGTTATGAACACTGAAGCTTTCTTT. The full variable domain, in which reference TRBV5-1 and TRBJ1-1 provide the parts outside the CDR3, is KAGVTQTPRYLIKTRGQQVTLSCSPISGHRSVSWYQQTPGQGLQFLFEYFSETQRNKGNFPGRFSGRQFSNSRSEMNVSTLELGDSALYLCASSLNRVMNTEAFFGQGTRLTVV.

Written as DNA, the CDR3 is TGCGCCAGCAGCCAAGATATGGGGGCTTGGGGTCAGCCCCAGCATTTT. It specifies CASSQDMGAWGQPQHF. This chain links TRBV4-1 with TRBJ1-5; D may be TRBD1 (6 bases). This CDR3 has 16 residues. The ends were cut back, 0 bases at V and 6 bases at J, with 15 bases in the middle. CDR1 and CDR2 from the germline V gene are MGHRA and YSYEKL.

This clone occurred once. V and J are TRBV7-2 and TRBJ2-1; TRBD1 might be the D (5 bases). Germline V gives CDR1 SGHTA, CDR2 FQGNSA. V was shortened by 5 bases and J by 0 bases, with 8 bases between the two germline ends. This CDR3 contains 14 residues. The CDR3 nucleotides read TGTGCCAGCAGCGTAGACAGCTCCTACAATGAGCAGTTCTTC. This encodes CASSVDSSYNEQFF.

This sequence joins TRBV6-1 and TRBJ1-1; possible D gene TRBD1, 5 bases. The V end was cut by 7 bases, the J end by 11 bases, with 20 bases between. Germline lookup yields CDR1 MNHNS and CDR2 SASEGT. The CDR3 contains 13 residues. CDR3 in DNA: TGTGCCAGCACCCCAAGCGTGGACCGGGGGGCTTTCTTT. As protein: CASTPSVDRGAFF.